The 13 T cell receptor beta chains given below trace back to one sample, sequenced in a study of cytomegalovirus exposure and HLA in healthy donors. With 60 Vbeta and 13 Jbeta primers, the PCR was carried out. Here immunoSEQ multiplex PCR was the method, and the copy in TCRdb shows in-frame clones only, minus some. This table has approximately 200,000 clones, roughly 80% appearing once. The source material was PBMCs. Receptors originate from a man aged 35-49 years in good health and CMV-seronegative.

The chain joins TRBV10-3 to TRBJ1-6; no clear D. The V end lost 4 bases, the J end lost 12 bases, and 19 bases lay between the germline ends. This CDR3 has 15 amino acids. Germline CDR1 reads ENHRY; CDR2 reads SYGVKD. CDR3 in amino acids: CAISAGQPAGVPLHF. In nucleotides, the CDR3 is TGTGCCATCAGTGCGGGCCAGCCCGCCGGGGTACCCCTCCACTTT.

V and J are TRBV9 and TRBJ1-1; D call uncertain. CDR1 SGDLS and CDR2 YYNGEE come from the germline V gene. The CDR3 loop spans 13 amino acids. V was trimmed by 3 bases and J by 0 bases, leaving 6 bases between them. As DNA, the CDR3 is TGTGCCAGCAGCGACGGTTTGAACACTGAAGCTTTCTTT. It codes for CASSDGLNTEAFF. Looking up the rest from reference TRBV9 and TRBJ1-1 gives the full variable domain: DSGVTQTPKHLITATGQRVTLRCSPRSGDLSVYWYQQSLDQGLQFLIQYYNGEERAKGNILERFSAQQFPDLHSELNLSSLELGDSALYFCASSDGLNTEAFFGQGTRLTVV.

V usage is TRBV5-1 and J usage is TRBJ2-7; the D gene is possibly TRBD1 (6 bases). CDR3 size: 15 residues. V dropped 3 bases and J dropped 0 bases, with 13 bases sitting between them. Germline CDR1 is SGHRS and CDR2 is YFSETQ. The chain's CDR3 is CASSYATGISYEQYF. The DNA for the CDR3 is TGCGCCAGCAGCTATGCAACAGGGATCTCCTACGAGCAGTACTTC.

The V gene is TRBV7-3, the J gene TRBJ1-2, with 8 bases matching TRBD1. The germline CDR1 and CDR2 sequences are SGHTA and FQGTGA. The CDR3 is 13 residues long. Unmatched junction bases numbered 0, after V lost 2 bases and J lost 4 bases. This CDR3 is CASSLQGAYGYTF. For the CDR3, the DNA is TGTGCCAGCAGCTTACAGGGGGCCTATGGCTACACCTTC.

V gene TRBV14 combines with J gene TRBJ2-1; 7 bases fit TRBD1. CDR1 is SGHDN and CDR2 is FVKESK in the germline V gene. This CDR3 is 14 amino acids long. Trimming at V came to 4 bases and at J to 4 bases, leaving 4 bases not matched to a gene. CDR3 sequence reads: CASSLRQGYNEQFF. DNA for the CDR3: TGTGCCAGCAGCCTCCGACAGGGTTACAATGAGCAGTTCTTC.

This rearrangement joins TRBV2 to TRBJ2-5; perhaps TRBD2 as D (7 bases). The V and J ends lost 2 bases and 5 bases respectively, with 12 bases between them. This CDR3 has 14 residues. Germline CDR1 reads SNHLY; CDR2 reads FYNNEI. The DNA for the CDR3 is TGTGCCAGCAGTGAAAGGGGGAGGGGGGAGACCCAGTACTTC. It specifies CASSERGRGETQYF.

The chain recombines TRBV19 with TRBJ1-2; 8 bases fit TRBD1. From germline, CDR1 is LNHDA and CDR2 SQIVND (reference sequence). V lost 6 bases, J lost 7 bases, and 10 bases stayed unmatched. The CDR3 extends over 14 amino acids. The CDR3 DNA reads TGTGCCAGTAGCCCGACAGGGGAGGTTCGTGGCTACACCTTC. It encodes CASSPTGEVRGYTF.

CDR3 nucleotide sequence: TGTGCCACCAGCAGAGGTCGCAGCGGTACTGAAGCTTTCTTT. Amino acid sequence: CATSRGRSGTEAFF. The chain carries TRBV15 and TRBJ1-1; D not resolved. CDR1 is LNHNV, CDR2 YYDKDF, per germline (reference sequence). The ends were cut back, 1 base at V and 5 bases at J, with 11 bases in the middle. The CDR3 loop spans 14 amino acids.

This clone showed up just a few times. The rearrangement joins TRBV15 to TRBJ1-3, with TRBD1 identical over 10 bases. Per the germline V gene, CDR1 is LNHNV and CDR2 is YYDKDF (reference sequence). V lost 5 bases and J lost 0; bases outside the gene matches: 16. The CDR3 sequence is 20 residues long. The CDR3 region is CATSRPPGQGLISSGNTIYF. CDR3 nucleotides: TGTGCCACCAGCCGACCCCCGGGACAGGGGCTGATAAGCTCTGGAAACACCATATATTTT.

The chain uses TRBV5-4 and TRBJ1-1; 7 bases match TRBD1. Germline values: CDR1 SGHNT, CDR2 YYREEE (reference sequence). The J segment lost 3 bases and the V segment lost 6 bases, leaving 20 bases of the junction unmatched. The CDR3 sequence is 18 residues long. The CDR3 DNA sequence: TGTGCCAGCACCGACATCGGGCAGGGGGATAGGGGGTACACTGAAGCTTTCTTT. Protein: CASTDIGQGDRGYTEAFF.

V is TRBV6-1 and J is TRBJ2-5, with 7 bases identical to TRBD2. Trimming removed 8 bases from V and 5 bases from J; junction bases left unmatched: 14. Germline V lookup: CDR1 MNHNS, CDR2 SASEGT. There are 15 residues in the CDR3. CDR3 sequence reads: CASGSLGGGSETQYF. The CDR3, as DNA: TGTGCCAGCGGTTCCCTGGGGGGGGGATCTGAGACCCAGTACTTC.

The chain couples TRBV30 to TRBJ2-3; 11 nucleotides align to TRBD2. V lost 2 bases and J lost 0; bases outside the gene matches: 4. Germline V gene sequence: CDR1 GTSNPN, CDR2 SVGIG (reference sequence). This CDR3 is 16 amino acids long. The CDR3 region is CAWSPGTSGSTDTQYF. CDR3 sequence (DNA): TGTGCCTGGAGTCCAGGGACTAGCGGTAGCACAGATACGCAGTATTTT. The whole variable domain, filled in from reference TRBV30 and TRBJ2-3, reads SQTIHQWPATLVQPVGSPLSLECTVEGTSNPNLYWYRQAAGRGLQLLFYSVGIGQISSEVPQNLSASRPQDRQFILSSKKLLLSDSGFYLCAWSPGTSGSTDTQYFGPGTRLTVL.

This chain links TRBV27 with TRBJ1-2, with D possibly TRBD1 on 5 matching bases. CDR1 is MNHEY, CDR2 SMNVEV, per germline (reference sequence). CDR3 length: 15 residues. Deletions cut 4 bases from V and 3 bases from J, with 15 bases between. As DNA, the CDR3 is TGTGCCAGCAGTTCCCTCCCGGACATAGACTATGGCTACACCTTC. Encoded protein: CASSSLPDIDYGYTF.